These 29 T cell receptor beta chains were all obtained from the same sample, sequenced in a study of blood T cell repertoires in COVID-19. The table came from immunoSEQ multiplex PCR; TCRdb's copy has only in-frame clones and leaves some out. The sample carries roughly 300,000 clones, 65% to 90% recorded once. The sequenced material came from PBMCs or T cells enriched from blood (not recorded which). These receptor sequences come from a woman in her thirties or forties with acute COVID-19.

The CDR3 sequence: CASSLGGLAGFYEQFF. The CDR3 bases are TGTGCCAGCAGCTTAGGGGGACTAGCGGGATTCTATGAGCAGTTCTTC. V usage is TRBV11-2 and J usage is TRBJ2-1; 13 nucleotides agree with TRBD2. Germline V gene sequence: CDR1 SGHAT, CDR2 FQNNGV. The CDR3 sequence is 16 residues long. V shed 1 base and J 8 bases; nucleotides not matched to a gene: 5.

The chain has TRBV18 and TRBJ1-2; unclear D gene. This CDR3 comprises 16 residues. V was clipped by 4 bases and J by 1 base, with 16 bases between them. Germline CDR1 KGHSH, CDR2 LQKENI. DNA for the CDR3: TGTGCCAGCTCACTAGGCGAGACAATCATTAACTATGGCTACACCTTC. Amino acids: CASSLGETIINYGYTF.

The rearrangement uses TRBV25-1 and TRBJ1-2; 8 bases agree with TRBD1. This CDR3 region has 15 residues. Germline-derived CDR1 and CDR2 are MGHDK and SYGVNS. V was pared by 3 bases and J by 3 bases, with 6 bases of the junction left unmatched. The CDR3 is CASSDYLDRDYGYTF. The CDR3 DNA reads as TGTGCCAGCAGTGATTATTTGGACAGGGACTATGGCTACACCTTC.

The rearrangement links TRBV11-1 to TRBJ2-1; 8 positions match TRBD2. Germline CDR1 and CDR2: SGHAT and FQDESV (reference sequence). This CDR3 has 18 residues. Trimming at V came to 0 bases and at J to 8 bases, leaving 15 bases not matched to a gene. The CDR3 DNA follows: TGTGCCAGCAGCTTAGCGCGATTGGGCGGGGGGTATGTCTATGAGCAGTTCTTC. This gives the protein CASSLARLGGGYVYEQFF.

This clone was picked up one time. The V and J genes are TRBV2 and TRBJ2-1; TRBD2 matches 13 bases. This CDR3 has 15 amino acids. Unmatched junction bases numbered 6, after V lost 5 bases and J lost 8 bases. Germline V gene sequence: CDR1 SNHLY, CDR2 FYNNEI. The CDR3: CASSLLAGGLDEQFF. For the CDR3, the DNA is TGTGCCAGCAGTTTACTAGCGGGAGGGTTGGATGAGCAGTTCTTC.

The rearrangement uses TRBV4-1 and TRBJ2-6; no definite D call. The CDR3 extends over 18 amino acids. The V gene lost 0 bases and the J gene lost 0 bases, with 12 bases spanning the gap. Germline CDR1 is MGHRA and CDR2 is YSYEKL. CDR3 sequence: CASSQDRWPNSGANVLTF. The CDR3 DNA follows: TGCGCCAGCAGCCAAGATCGATGGCCCAACTCTGGGGCCAACGTCCTGACTTTC.

The V and J genes are TRBV10-3 and TRBJ1-5; D uncertain. V was shortened by 0 bases and J by 4 bases, with 13 bases between the two germline ends. The germline V gene encodes CDR1 ENHRY and CDR2 SYGVKD. The length of the CDR3 is 16 residues. The CDR3 loop reads CAISESAGALNQPQHF. The CDR3 DNA is TGTGCCATCAGTGAGTCGGCAGGTGCCCTTAATCAGCCCCAGCATTTT.

The genes are TRBV6-1 and TRBJ2-7; 7 nucleotides agree with TRBD1. The trim removed 4 bases at V and 1 base at J, leaving 1 base unmatched. The CDR3 sequence is 13 residues long. Germline CDR1 MNHNS, CDR2 SASEGT. This CDR3 reads CASSGQGSYEQYF. CDR3 DNA sequence: TGTGCCAGCAGTGGACAGGGTTCCTACGAGCAGTACTTC.

The rearrangement links TRBV5-6 to TRBJ1-1; tentatively, D is TRBD1 (6 bases). CDR1 is SGHDT, CDR2 YYEEEE, per germline. CDR3 size: 18 residues. Trimming took 1 base from V and 3 from J, leaving 22 bases between them. CDR3 amino acids: CASSLPPFSTGMYTEAFF. CDR3 DNA: TGTGCCAGCAGCTTGCCTCCCTTCTCCACAGGGATGTACACTGAAGCTTTCTTT.

V gene TRBV4-3 combines with J gene TRBJ2-1; 9 bases fit TRBD1. From germline, CDR1 is LGHNA and CDR2 YSLEER. The CDR3 is made up of 15 amino acids. The junction had 4 bases not matched to a gene; V was cut back by 4 bases and J by 3 bases. DNA for the CDR3: TGCGCCAGCAGCCCCCGGGACAGGGACTACAATGAGCAGTTCTTC. It translates to CASSPRDRDYNEQFF.

This chain joins TRBV19 and TRBJ1-1; 9 nucleotides align to TRBD1. CDR1 LNHDA and CDR2 SQIVND come from the germline V gene (reference sequence). Unmatched junction bases numbered 15, after V lost 3 bases and J lost 1 base. CDR3 length: 19 residues. In DNA form, the CDR3 reads TGTGCCAGTAGTATGTGGGGACAGGGCTCATACAGCTCGAACACTGAAGCTTTCTTT. Its translation: CASSMWGQGSYSSNTEAFF.

The J gene is TRBJ1-4, the V gene TRBV25-1; D might be TRBD1 (5 bases). The CDR3 extends over 15 amino acids. Deletions cut 2 bases from V and 5 bases from J, with 12 bases between. CDR1 and CDR2 (germline): MGHDK, SYGVNS. DNA of the CDR3: TGTGCCAGCAGTGAAATCAGACAGACGAATGAAAAACTGTTTTTT. Encoded protein: CASSEIRQTNEKLFF.

This clone appeared once. At one boundary the junction diverges from the germline segment, which might be a read error. The rearrangement joins TRBV2 to TRBJ1-1; 9 bases map to TRBD1. The germline gives CDR1 SNHLY, CDR2 FYNNEI. CDR3 length equals 15 residues. The CDR3 sequence is CASREEDRGGTEAFF. The CDR3 DNA reads TGTGCCAGCAGAGAAGAGGACAGGGGCGGCACTGAAGCTTTCTTT. The full variable domain, rest sourced from reference TRBV2 and TRBJ1-1, is EPEVTQTPSHQVTQMGQEVILRCVPISNHLYFYWYRQILGQKVEFLVSFYNNEISEKSEIFDDQFSVERPDGSNFTLKIRSTKLEDSAMYFCASREEDRGGTEAFFGQGTRLTVV.

V and J are TRBV10-3 and TRBJ2-4, with 7 positions matching TRBD1. The germline V gene has CDR1 ENHRY and CDR2 SYGVKD. Trimming at V came to 8 bases and at J to 5 bases, leaving 3 bases not matched to a gene. The CDR3 length is 12 residues. This chain's CDR3 is CAIAGTENIQYF. CDR3 DNA sequence: TGTGCCATCGCCGGGACAGAAAACATTCAGTACTTC.

This chain's CDR3 is CASSRRGGQETQYF. The CDR3 coding sequence is TGTGCCAGCAGCCGTAGGGGGGGCCAAGAGACCCAGTACTTC. The chain links TRBV11-2 to TRBJ2-5; TRBD2 is a possible D gene (7 bases). The germline CDR1 and CDR2 sequences are SGHAT and FQNNGV. The CDR3 has 14 amino acids. V dropped 5 bases and J dropped 1 base, with 11 bases sitting between them.

The rearrangement joins TRBV2 to TRBJ2-5, with 11 bases matching TRBD2. V lost 6 bases, J lost 4 bases, and 4 bases stayed unmatched. CDR1 is SNHLY and CDR2 is FYNNEI in the germline V gene. The CDR3 spans 14 residues. CDR3 loop: CASRGGTSGETQYF. The CDR3 DNA is TGTGCCAGCAGAGGGGGGACTAGCGGAGAGACCCAGTACTTC.

This rearrangement joins TRBV3-1 (or the pseudogene TRBV3-2) to TRBJ2-3; no definite D call. The CDR3 has 15 amino acids. Germline V CDR1 and CDR2: LGHDT, YNNKEL (reference sequence). Trimming took 0 bases from V and 2 from J, leaving 9 bases between them. The CDR3 nucleotides read TGTGCCAGCAGCCAAGATCCGGTGTCCACAGATACGCAGTATTTT. Translated: CASSQDPVSTDTQYF.

This rearrangement joins TRBV19 to TRBJ2-1; D perhaps matches TRBD2 (6 bases). V was trimmed by 3 bases and J by 1 base, leaving 13 bases between them. The CDR3 totals 16 residues. Germline assignment: CDR1 LNHDA and CDR2 SQIVND (reference sequence). In DNA, the CDR3 is TGTGCCAGTAGTATCGGGCTAGCGTGGTCCTACAATGAGCAGTTCTTC. Encoded protein: CASSIGLAWSYNEQFF.

This chain uses TRBV11-1 with TRBJ1-5; unclear D gene. The ends were cut back, 0 bases at V and 7 bases at J, with 13 bases in the middle. The CDR3 has 15 residues. Looked up from germline, CDR1 is SGHAT and CDR2 is FQDESV (reference sequence). CDR3 in DNA: TGTGCCAGCAGCTTAGCGGCGGGGTCGGGCCAGCCCCAGCATTTT. It translates to CASSLAAGSGQPQHF.

The V call is TRBV28, the J call TRBJ1-4; D is unresolved. Trimming shortened V by 3 bases and J by 8 bases, and 16 bases separated the two germline ends. The CDR3 runs 15 residues. CDR1 MDHEN and CDR2 SYDVKM come from the germline V gene. The CDR3 DNA sequence: TGTGCCAGCAGTTTTCAGAGGAAGGGCGGGGAAAAACTGTTTTTT. Translated: CASSFQRKGGEKLFF.

The chain uses TRBV18 and TRBJ2-4; no reliable D call. The CDR3 has 17 amino acids. Germline V gene data show CDR1 as KGHSH and CDR2 as LQKENI. The V gene lost 0 bases and the J gene lost 2 bases, with 14 bases spanning the gap. The CDR3 coding sequence is TGTGCCAGCTCACCACCGGCGGCAGAACTTTCCAAAAACATTCAGTACTTC. Translating it yields CASSPPAAELSKNIQYF.

The gene calls are TRBV7-9 and TRBJ2-5; D not resolved. Germline V lookup: CDR1 SEHNR, CDR2 FQNEAQ (reference sequence). The V and J ends lost 3 bases and 2 bases respectively, with 7 bases between them. The CDR3 length is 13 residues. For the CDR3, the DNA is TGTGCCAGCAGCTTTTCCCCTCAAGAGACCCAGTACTTC. It yields the protein CASSFSPQETQYF. Full variable domain (missing parts from reference TRBV7-9 and TRBJ2-5): DTGVSQNPRHKITKRGQNVTFRCDPISEHNRLYWYRQTLGQGPEFLTYFQNEAQLEKSRLLSDRFSAERPKGSFSTLEIQRTEQGDSAMYLCASSFSPQETQYFGPGTRLLVL.

The chain is built from TRBV5-1 and TRBJ1-1; 9 bases line up with TRBD1. The V segment lost 0 bases and the J segment 2 bases; nucleotides outside the gene matches: 5. The CDR3 sequence is 16 residues long. CDR1 and CDR2 (germline): SGHRS, YFSETQ. The CDR3 loop is CASSLVGQGKNTEAFF. CDR3 nucleotides: TGCGCCAGCAGCTTGGTAGGACAGGGGAAAAACACTGAAGCTTTCTTT.

The rearrangement links TRBV7-9 to TRBJ2-1; D is perhaps TRBD1 (6 bases). This CDR3 has 13 amino acids. The V gene's germline CDR1 is SEHNR and CDR2 FQNEAQ (reference sequence). Trimming left V 5 bases short and J 6 bases short, with 11 bases between. Written as DNA, the CDR3 is TGTGCCAGCAGCACGGGACACTTCAATGAGCAGTTCTTC. Its translation is CASSTGHFNEQFF. The variable domain in full, with the rest retrieved from reference TRBV7-9 and TRBJ2-1, is DTGVSQNPRHKITKRGQNVTFRCDPISEHNRLYWYRQTLGQGPEFLTYFQNEAQLEKSRLLSDRFSAERPKGSFSTLEIQRTEQGDSAMYLCASSTGHFNEQFFGPGTRLTVL.

The rearrangement joins TRBV29-1 to TRBJ1-2; D is uncertain. The CDR3 has 12 residues. Trimming left V 3 bases short and J 2 bases short, with 7 bases between. Germline V gene data show CDR1 as SQVTM and CDR2 as ANQGSEA. The CDR3: CSVDRGNYGYTF. For the CDR3, the DNA is TGCAGCGTTGACAGAGGGAACTATGGCTACACCTTC. The full variable domain, rest sourced from reference TRBV29-1 and TRBJ1-2, is SAVISQKPSRDICQRGTSLTIQCQVDSQVTMMFWYRQQPGQSLTLIATANQGSEATYESGFVIDKFPISRPNLTFSTLTVSNMSPEDSSIYLCSVDRGNYGYTFGSGTRLTVV.

This clone was observed a single time. This chain joins TRBV29-1 and TRBJ2-1; 7 nucleotides align to TRBD1. The trim removed 6 bases at V and 2 bases at J, leaving 7 bases unmatched. Per the germline V gene, CDR1 is SQVTM and CDR2 is ANQGSEA. This CDR3 has 14 amino acids. The chain's CDR3 is CSVDRDSAYNEQFF. Here the CDR3 DNA reads TGCAGCGTCGACCGGGACAGTGCCTACAATGAGCAGTTCTTC.

The rearrangement joins TRBV5-6 to TRBJ1-2; 12 bases are shared with TRBD1. V trimming: 4 bases; J trimming: 9 bases; junction bases outside the gene matches: 16. This CDR3 is built from 17 residues. Looked up from germline, CDR1 is SGHDT and CDR2 is YYEEEE. CDR3 sequence (DNA): TGTGCCAGCAGCAACTATTATCCGGGACAGGGGGCATTAAGCTACACCTTC. Translation: CASSNYYPGQGALSYTF.

J is TRBJ2-2 and V is TRBV9; 9 nucleotides match TRBD1. Germline assignment: CDR1 SGDLS and CDR2 YYNGEE. Trimming took 1 base from V and 5 from J; bases not matched to a gene: 6. CDR3 length: 16 residues. CDR3 loop: CASSVRRDRATGELFF. As DNA, the CDR3 is TGTGCCAGCAGCGTACGCCGGGACAGGGCAACCGGGGAGCTGTTTTTT.

The rearrangement uses TRBV4-1 and TRBJ2-3, with 8 bases lining up with TRBD2. The V gene's germline CDR1 is MGHRA and CDR2 YSYEKL. The CDR3 is made up of 16 amino acids. Losses at the gene ends were 4 bases for V and 3 bases for J; bases not matched to a gene: 9. The CDR3 DNA reads as TGCGCCAGCAGCCGCCCCAGCGGGAGATTTACAGATACGCAGTATTTT. Amino acid sequence: CASSRPSGRFTDTQYF.